Each of the 5 T cell receptor beta chains below was sequenced from the same sample in a study of T cell repertoires in cytomegalovirus infection. TCRdb reanalysed the reads using MiXCR and keeps one entry per CDR3 protein. The sample includes fewer than 350,000 distinct CDR3 sequences, 8% to 9.5% of them seen just once. The sequenced sample consisted of PBMCs. Receptors originate from a human donor in good health (CMV status not recorded). Some clones in this sample may be carry-over from other donors' samples.

This CDR3 reads CASSYQTDSNYGYTF. CDR3 coding DNA: TGTGCCAGCAGTTACCAGACAGACTCTAACTATGGCTACACCTTC. This chain connects TRBV6-6 to TRBJ1-2, with D perhaps TRBD1 (5 bases). The CDR3 has 15 residues. Trimming removed 2 bases at V and 0 bases at J, with 10 bases between. Looked up from germline, CDR1 is MNHNY and CDR2 is SVGAGI (reference sequence).

Ten or more counts support this clonotype. V gene TRBV27 combines with J gene TRBJ2-7; D may correspond to TRBD1 or TRBD2 (5 bases each). The CDR3 spans 14 residues. V shed 3 bases and J shed 4 bases, with 13 bases lying between them. CDR1 is MNHEY, CDR2 SMNVEV, per germline (reference sequence). In DNA, the CDR3 is TGTGCCAGCAGTTTCGTAGGGGACGGGTACGAGCAGTACTTC. This encodes CASSFVGDGYEQYF.

This clonotype was counted at least ten times. The rearrangement links TRBV7-9 to TRBJ2-7; D gene unclear. Trimming left V 6 bases short and J 11 bases short, with 17 bases between. CDR1 and CDR2 (germline): SEHNR, FQNEAQ (reference sequence). This CDR3 is 12 amino acids long. CDR3 sequence reads: CASSPQPRQKYF. The CDR3 DNA reads as TGTGCCAGCAGTCCTCAGCCTCGGCAAAAGTACTTC.

V is TRBV6-2 or TRBV6-3 and J is TRBJ2-3; 8 bases are shared with TRBD2. V shed 2 bases, J shed 1 base, and the junction held 2 bases outside the gene matches. The length of the CDR3 is 15 residues. The germline CDR1 and CDR2 sequences are MNHEY and SVGEGT. DNA of the CDR3: TGTGCCAGCAGTTACCGTAGCGGGGGCACAGATACGCAGTATTTT. Translated, it gives CASSYRSGGTDTQYF.

This clonotype was picked up many times. The rearrangement uses TRBV7-2 and TRBJ2-7, with 13 bases that match TRBD2. This CDR3 is built from 15 residues. Germline V CDR1 and CDR2: SGHTA, FQGNSA. The junction had 6 bases not matched to a gene; V was cut back by 4 bases and J by 6 bases. The CDR3 nucleotides are TGTGCCAGCAGCTCAGGACTAGCGGGAGCGGGCGAGCAGTACTTC. It encodes CASSSGLAGAGEQYF.